Listed here are 17 T cell receptor beta chains from one sample, sequenced in a study of blood T cell repertoires in COVID-19. The assay was immunoSEQ multiplex PCR, and TCRdb's table has in-frame clones only and misses some. The sample yields a few hundred thousand clones, about 90% seen once. The sequenced sample consisted of PBMCs or T cells enriched from blood (not recorded which). These receptors all come from a woman aged 30 to 39 who had recovered from COVID-19.

J is TRBJ2-2 and V is TRBV6-6, with D possibly being TRBD1 (5 bases). Trimming took off 11 bases at V and 4 bases at J, with 11 bases between the two ends. Looked up from germline, CDR1 is MNHNY and CDR2 is SVGAGI (reference sequence). The CDR3 runs 12 residues. This CDR3 is CAGSGLTGELFF. Here the CDR3 DNA reads TGTGCCGGCTCAGGGCTCACCGGGGAGCTGTTTTTT.

The CDR3 nucleotides read TGCAGCGTTTCTCCTAGGGGTCGGACTAGCGGCTCCTACGAGCAGTACTTC. It translates to CSVSPRGRTSGSYEQYF. The chain couples TRBV29-1 to TRBJ2-7; the match to TRBD2 covers 10 bases. The CDR3 is 17 amino acids. V gave up 5 bases and J gave up 0 bases; unmatched junction bases: 13. Germline assignment: CDR1 SQVTM and CDR2 ANQGSEA.

This chain uses TRBV27 with TRBJ2-3; no firm D call. The V and J ends lost 6 bases and 1 base respectively, with 8 bases between them. Germline V CDR1 and CDR2: MNHEY, SMNVEV (reference sequence). The CDR3 is 13 amino acids. CDR3 nucleotide sequence: TGTGCCAGCAGACTGGTCCGCACAGATACGCAGTATTTT. Translating it yields CASRLVRTDTQYF.

The V call is TRBV10-2, the J call TRBJ2-1; a weak D match, TRBD1 (8 bases). V was cut by 9 bases and J by 8 bases, with 20 bases left in between. CDR3 length: 14 amino acids. CDR1 is WSHSY and CDR2 is SAAADI in the germline V gene. CDR3 DNA sequence: TGCGCCAGTAGGTACAGGGGGGGCAACTATGAGCAGTTCTTC. Protein sequence: CASRYRGGNYEQFF.

This sequence joins TRBV7-6 and TRBJ1-2, with D tentatively TRBD1 (6 bases). Germline-derived CDR1 and CDR2 are SGHVS and FNYEAQ. There are 17 residues in the CDR3. V gave up 1 base and J gave up 0 bases, with 15 bases separating them. The CDR3 bases are TGTGCCAGCAGCTTAGAGGGCAGGGGCAGATCTAACTATGGCTACACCTTC. Translated: CASSLEGRGRSNYGYTF. Full variable domain (outside the CDR3, taken from reference TRBV7-6 and TRBJ1-2): GAGVSQSPRYKVTKRGQDVALRCDPISGHVSLYWYRQALGQGPEFLTYFNYEAQQDKSGLPNDRFSAERPEGSISTLTIQRTEQRDSAMYRCASSLEGRGRSNYGYTFGSGTRLTVV.

This clone has only one observation. This chain joins TRBV20-1 and TRBJ2-3; TRBD2 agrees at 9 bases. V shed 3 bases and J 4 bases; nucleotides not matched to a gene: 11. Per the germline V gene, CDR1 is DFQATT and CDR2 is SNEGSKA (reference sequence). This CDR3 contains 16 residues. CDR3 amino acids: CSASAVGRGGPDTQYF. The CDR3, as DNA: TGCAGTGCTAGTGCCGTCGGGCGGGGGGGCCCAGATACGCAGTATTTT.

The chain links TRBV7-8 to TRBJ1-2; TRBD1 matches 9 bases. Germline V gene lookup returns CDR1 SGHVS and CDR2 FQNEAQ. This CDR3 contains 16 residues. V lost 2 bases, J lost 3 bases, and 7 bases stayed unmatched. This chain's CDR3 is CASSLLKGQGHYGYTF. In DNA, the CDR3 is TGTGCCAGCAGCTTACTGAAGGGACAGGGTCACTATGGCTACACCTTC.

This clone was detected once. The chain employs TRBV28 and TRBJ1-2; 8 nucleotides line up with TRBD1. The germline V gene encodes CDR1 MDHEN and CDR2 SYDVKM. The length of the CDR3 is 12 residues. V lost 5 bases, J lost 13 bases, and 9 bases stayed unmatched. The CDR3 sequence is CASSVTGECLTF. CDR3 coding DNA: TGTGCCAGCAGTGTGACAGGGGAATGTCTCACCTTC.

A note on this clone: A read error may account for a junction end that differs from germline. The chain uses TRBV7-9 and TRBJ2-7, with 9 bases matching TRBD2. This CDR3 is built from 16 residues. The germline CDR1 and CDR2 sequences are SEHNR and FQNEAQ (reference sequence). The CDR3 protein is CASRPLSGRLSYAQYF. For the CDR3, the DNA is TGTGCCAGCAGACCACTTAGCGGGAGACTGTCCTACGCGCAGTACTTC.

V usage is TRBV6-5 and J usage is TRBJ1-5, with D hard to call. CDR1 and CDR2 (germline): MNHEY, SVGAGI. The V and J ends lost 5 bases and 5 bases respectively, with 16 bases between them. The length of the CDR3 is 15 residues. CDR3 in amino acids: CASSTLTSADQPQHF. The CDR3 nucleotides are TGTGCCAGCAGTACCCTAACTAGTGCCGATCAGCCCCAGCATTTT.

The V call is TRBV4-1, the J call TRBJ2-1; D is ambiguous. The CDR3 is made up of 16 amino acids. The germline V gene has CDR1 MGHRA and CDR2 YSYEKL. Trimming removed 1 base at V and 2 bases at J, with 12 bases between. The CDR3 DNA sequence: TGCGCCAGCAGCCAAGTAGTCAGCACAGCCTACAATGAGCAGTTCTTC. This encodes CASSQVVSTAYNEQFF.

CDR3 sequence (DNA): TGTGCCAGCGCCAGGAGCGGGAGGCACAATGAGCAGTTCTTC. It yields the protein CASARSGRHNEQFF. The V and J genes are TRBV28 and TRBJ2-1, with TRBD2 matching 9 bases. V trimming: 8 bases; J trimming: 5 bases; junction bases outside the gene matches: 7. The CDR3 sequence is 14 residues long. Looked up from germline, CDR1 is MDHEN and CDR2 is SYDVKM.

The chain combines TRBV6-5 with TRBJ1-2; D uncertain. The V gene's germline CDR1 is MNHEY and CDR2 SVGAGI. CDR3 size: 13 residues. Trimming took off 3 bases at V and 7 bases at J, with 12 bases between the two ends. This CDR3 reads CASSYGENGGYTF. The DNA of the CDR3 is TGTGCCAGCAGTTATGGGGAGAACGGTGGCTACACCTTC.

The V gene is TRBV7-9, the J gene TRBJ2-1, with D uncertain. CDR1 is SEHNR and CDR2 is FQNEAQ in the germline V gene (reference sequence). Deletions cut 1 base from V and 9 bases from J, with 4 bases between. CDR3 length: 11 residues. The CDR3 DNA follows: TGTGCCAGCAGCTTAGGGGCTGAGCAGTTCTTC. Protein: CASSLGAEQFF.

The V gene is TRBV28, the J gene TRBJ2-3, with D maybe TRBD1 (6 bases). V was clipped by 5 bases and J by 4 bases, with 16 bases between them. The germline CDR1 and CDR2 sequences are MDHEN and SYDVKM. CDR3 length: 15 residues. This CDR3 is CASSINPGGADTQYF. CDR3 nucleotide sequence: TGTGCCAGCAGTATAAACCCTGGGGGCGCAGATACGCAGTATTTT.

V usage is TRBV20-1 and J usage is TRBJ2-1, with D maybe TRBD2 (7 bases). This CDR3 is built from 15 residues. V was shortened by 3 bases and J by 0 bases, with 12 bases between the two germline ends. Germline V CDR1 and CDR2: DFQATT, SNEGSKA (reference sequence). The CDR3 DNA is TGCAGTGCTAGTGAGGGGGGGAACTCCTACAATGAGCAGTTCTTC. Amino acid sequence: CSASEGGNSYNEQFF.

This chain uses TRBV5-1 with TRBJ1-2; 9 nucleotides match TRBD1. V shed 4 bases and J 6 bases; nucleotides not matched to a gene: 7. CDR3 length: 14 residues. CDR1 is SGHRS, CDR2 YFSETQ, per germline. The CDR3 coding sequence is TGCGCCAGCAGCCGTACCCGGGACAGGGATGGCTACACCTTC. It encodes CASSRTRDRDGYTF.